A selection of T cell receptor beta chains follows, all from one sample in a study of memory CD8 T cells in hepatitis C reinfection. Profiling relied on immunoSEQ multiplex PCR, and the TCRdb table lists in-frame clones only, not all of them. Of more than 45,000 clones listed, around 92% are singletons. The sequenced material came from naive CD8+ T cells sorted from blood. Receptor source: a man aged 18 to 30 with hepatitis C virus infection. Each CDR3 is given with its conserved first and last residue. The D gene is left open where the match is weak. Rows may omit the clone size; those that give it use once, few, many or a size class.

J gene: TRBJ1-6
V gene: TRBV2
clone size: .
D gene: TRBD1
CDR3 protein: CASSLQGAGQNSPLHF
CDR3 DNA: TGTGCCAGCAGCTTACAGGGGGCCGGGCAGAATTCACCCCTCCACTTT

J gene: TRBJ2-1
V gene: TRBV6-6
clone size: .
D gene: TRBD2
CDR3 protein: CASSLAGNNEQFF
CDR3 DNA: TGTGCCAGCTCACTAGCGGGAAACAATGAGCAGTTCTTC

J gene: TRBJ1-1
V gene: TRBV10-2
clone size: once
D gene: .
CDR3 protein: CASSEPGALNTEAFF
CDR3 DNA: TGCGCCAGCAGTGAGCCAGGGGCCCTTAACACTGAAGCTTTCTTT

J gene: TRBJ2-7
V gene: TRBV9
clone size: .
D gene: TRBD2
CDR3 protein: CASSPSGGRSYEQYF
CDR3 DNA: TGTGCCAGCAGCCCCTCGGGAGGGAGGTCCTACGAGCAGTACTTC

J gene: TRBJ1-1
V gene: TRBV9
clone size: .
D gene: .
CDR3 protein: CASSVGTGHTEAFF
CDR3 DNA: TGTGCCAGCAGCGTGGGAACAGGGCACACTGAAGCTTTCTTT

J gene: TRBJ2-5
V gene: TRBV11-2
clone size: .
D gene: .
CDR3 protein: CASSSIPGQTSETQYF
CDR3 DNA: TGTGCCAGCAGCTCTATACCGGGACAAACTTCGGAGACCCAGTACTTC

J gene: TRBJ2-2
V gene: TRBV6-5
clone size: .
D gene: .
CDR3 protein: CASSTGNPNTGELFF
CDR3 DNA: TGTGCCAGCAGTACCGGGAATCCTAACACCGGGGAGCTGTTTTTT

J gene: TRBJ2-7
V gene: TRBV6-1
clone size: .
D gene: .
CDR3 protein: CASSEGLLGLADSSYEQYF
CDR3 DNA: TGTGCCAGCAGTGAAGGGCTCCTGGGGCTAGCGGACAGCTCCTACGAGCAGTACTTC

J gene: TRBJ2-2
V gene: TRBV11-2
clone size: .
D gene: .
CDR3 protein: CASSPPRGVGELFF
CDR3 DNA: TGTGCCAGCAGCCCCCCCCGCGGGGTCGGGGAGCTGTTTTTT

J gene: TRBJ2-3
V gene: TRBV29-1
clone size: once
D gene: TRBD2
CDR3 protein: CSVDGLAGHSSTDTQYF
CDR3 DNA: TGCAGCGTTGATGGGCTAGCGGGGCACTCTAGCACAGATACGCAGTATTTT

J gene: TRBJ2-7
V gene: TRBV27
clone size: once
D gene: .
CDR3 protein: CASSLDSESSYEQYF
CDR3 DNA: TGTGCCAGCAGTTTAGACAGCGAGAGCTCCTACGAGCAGTACTTC

J gene: TRBJ2-5
V gene: TRBV7-9
clone size: .
D gene: .
CDR3 protein: CASSLVGAGQETQYF
CDR3 DNA: TGTGCCAGCAGCTTAGTTGGGGCAGGACAAGAGACCCAGTACTTC

J gene: TRBJ2-2
V gene: TRBV7-2
clone size: .
D gene: .
CDR3 protein: CASSFSGGENTGELFF
CDR3 DNA: TGTGCCAGCAGCTTCTCGGGCGGGGAGAACACCGGGGAGCTGTTTTTT

J gene: TRBJ2-2
V gene: TRBV7-9
clone size: .
D gene: TRBD2
CDR3 protein: CASSLALRTSSGGELFF
CDR3 DNA: TGTGCCAGCAGCTTAGCGTTGAGGACTAGCAGTGGCGGGGAGCTGTTTTTT

J gene: TRBJ1-6
V gene: TRBV7-2
clone size: .
D gene: .
CDR3 protein: CASSLAQVGVYNSPLHF
CDR3 DNA: TGTGCCAGCAGCTTAGCGCAAGTCGGAGTATATAATTCACCCCTCCACTTT

J gene: TRBJ2-7
V gene: TRBV5-6
clone size: few
D gene: .
CDR3 protein: CASSLQAGEQYF
CDR3 DNA: TGTGCCAGCAGCCTTCAGGCGGGGGAGCAGTACTTC

J gene: TRBJ1-5
V gene: TRBV27
clone size: .
D gene: TRBD1
CDR3 protein: CASKTSGGYSNQPQHF
CDR3 DNA: TGTGCCAGCAAAACCTCAGGGGGCTATAGCAATCAGCCCCAGCATTTT

J gene: TRBJ2-1
V gene: TRBV9
clone size: .
D gene: TRBD2
CDR3 protein: CASSVGGGNEQFF
CDR3 DNA: TGTGCCAGCAGCGTCGGGGGGGGAAATGAGCAGTTCTTC

J gene: TRBJ2-2
V gene: TRBV7-9
clone size: .
D gene: TRBD1
CDR3 protein: CASSPQDRMYTGELFF
CDR3 DNA: TGTGCCAGCAGCCCACAGGACAGGATGTACACCGGGGAGCTGTTTTTT

J gene: TRBJ2-7
V gene: TRBV7-9
clone size: once
D gene: TRBD2
CDR3 protein: CASSSGLAGNEQYF
CDR3 DNA: TGTGCCAGCAGCTCGGGACTAGCGGGAAACGAGCAGTACTTC

J gene: TRBJ2-1
V gene: TRBV7-9
clone size: .
D gene: TRBD1
CDR3 protein: CASSLEQGRKEQFF
CDR3 DNA: TGTGCCAGCAGCTTAGAACAGGGGAGAAAAGAGCAGTTCTTC

J gene: TRBJ2-1
V gene: TRBV7-6
clone size: .
D gene: .
CDR3 protein: CASSFNNNERFF
CDR3 DNA: TGTGCCAGCAGCTTCAATAACAATGAGCGGTTCTTC

J gene: TRBJ2-3
V gene: TRBV5-5
clone size: .
D gene: TRBD2
CDR3 protein: CASSTGTSGYTDTQYF
CDR3 DNA: TGTGCCAGCAGCACCGGGACTAGCGGGTACACAGATACGCAGTATTTT

J gene: TRBJ1-5
V gene: TRBV19
clone size: .
D gene: .
CDR3 protein: CASSIGGRDNQPQHF
CDR3 DNA: TGTGCCAGTAGTATCGGTGGCAGGGACAATCAGCCCCAGCATTTT

J gene: TRBJ2-1
V gene: TRBV19
clone size: .
D gene: .
CDR3 protein: CASSTTGNEQFF
CDR3 DNA: TGTGCCAGTAGTACTACAGGGAATGAGCAGTTCTTC

J gene: TRBJ1-1
V gene: TRBV5-6
clone size: few
D gene: .
CDR3 protein: CASHEEGDTEAFF
CDR3 DNA: TGTGCCAGCCATGAAGAGGGGGACACTGAAGCTTTCTTT

J gene: TRBJ1-1
V gene: TRBV7-3
clone size: .
D gene: TRBD1
CDR3 protein: CASSLRGQGRTEAFF
CDR3 DNA: TGTGCCAGCAGCCTAAGGGGACAGGGGCGCACTGAAGCTTTCTTT

J gene: TRBJ1-2
V gene: TRBV6-5
clone size: .
D gene: TRBD1
CDR3 protein: CASSSRQGSYTF
CDR3 DNA: TGTGCCAGCAGTTCCAGACAGGGAAGCTACACCTTC

J gene: TRBJ2-7
V gene: TRBV5-1
clone size: .
D gene: TRBD1
CDR3 protein: CASSLGQGAPAYEQYF
CDR3 DNA: TGCGCCAGCAGCTTGGGACAGGGGGCGCCTGCCTACGAGCAGTACTTC

J gene: TRBJ1-1
V gene: TRBV11-2
clone size: .
D gene: .
CDR3 protein: CASSFGRTGLVNAFF
CDR3 DNA: TGTGCCAGCAGCTTCGGACGCACAGGGCTGGTAAATGCTTTCTTT

J gene: TRBJ2-5
V gene: TRBV6-1
clone size: .
D gene: TRBD2
CDR3 protein: CASSEGGGTGETQYF
CDR3 DNA: TGTGCCAGCAGTGAAGGGGGGGGAACGGGGGAGACCCAGTACTTC

J gene: TRBJ2-3
V gene: TRBV11-2
clone size: .
D gene: .
CDR3 protein: CASSSTGGATGETDTQYF
CDR3 DNA: TGTGCCAGCAGTAGTACTGGGGGGGCAACCGGGGAAACAGATACGCAGTATTTT

J gene: TRBJ2-3
V gene: TRBV7-2
clone size: .
D gene: TRBD1
CDR3 protein: CASATLQGTGEGDTQYF
CDR3 DNA: TGTGCCAGCGCGACCCTCCAAGGGACAGGGGAAGGAGATACGCAGTATTTT

J gene: TRBJ2-5
V gene: TRBV5-6
clone size: .
D gene: TRBD2
CDR3 protein: CASIPPGGGQETQYF
CDR3 DNA: TGTGCCAGCATCCCGCCCGGCGGGGGACAAGAGACCCAGTACTTC

J gene: TRBJ1-1
V gene: TRBV4-2
clone size: few
D gene: .
CDR3 protein: CASSQVAGGNTEAFF
CDR3 DNA: TGTGCCAGCAGCCAAGTCGCGGGAGGGAACACTGAAGCTTTCTTT

J gene: TRBJ2-3
V gene: TRBV2
clone size: once
D gene: TRBD2
CDR3 protein: CASSEFSGPSTDTQYF
CDR3 DNA: TGTGCCAGCAGTGAGTTTAGCGGGCCTAGCACAGATACGCAGTATTTT

J gene: TRBJ2-7
V gene: TRBV6-1
clone size: .
D gene: TRBD2
CDR3 protein: CAGKGRGPYEQYF
CDR3 DNA: TGTGCCGGCAAGGGGAGGGGCCCCTACGAGCAGTACTTC

J gene: TRBJ1-2
V gene: TRBV11-2
clone size: once
D gene: .
CDR3 protein: CASSRDTNYGYTF
CDR3 DNA: TGTGCCAGCAGCCGCGACACTAACTATGGCTACACCTTC

J gene: TRBJ2-3
V gene: TRBV14
clone size: .
D gene: .
CDR3 protein: CASSQVEGMSTDTQYF
CDR3 DNA: TGTGCCAGCAGCCAAGTGGAGGGTATGAGCACAGATACGCAGTATTTT

J gene: TRBJ1-3
V gene: TRBV7-8
clone size: .
D gene: .
CDR3 protein: CASSLTSNPRDTIYF
CDR3 DNA: TGTGCCAGCAGCTTAACGTCCAACCCTCGGGACACCATATATTTT

J gene: TRBJ2-1
V gene: TRBV4-1
clone size: .
D gene: .
CDR3 protein: CASSQEPGNNEQFF
CDR3 DNA: TGCGCCAGCAGCCAAGAACCCGGTAACAATGAGCAGTTCTTC

J gene: TRBJ2-1
V gene: TRBV27
clone size: .
D gene: TRBD2
CDR3 protein: CASNLEPREVNEQFF
CDR3 DNA: TGTGCCAGCAACCTCGAACCACGGGAGGTAAATGAGCAGTTCTTC

J gene: TRBJ1-6
V gene: TRBV9
clone size: .
D gene: .
CDR3 protein: CASSVGGGSPLHF
CDR3 DNA: TGTGCCAGCAGCGTAGGGGGAGGATCACCCCTCCACTTT

J gene: TRBJ1-2
V gene: TRBV5-6
clone size: .
D gene: TRBD1
CDR3 protein: CASSLGQGNHGYTF
CDR3 DNA: TGTGCCAGCAGCTTGGGACAGGGAAACCATGGCTACACCTTC

J gene: TRBJ1-1
V gene: TRBV7-6
clone size: .
D gene: .
CDR3 protein: CASSPSNGGAEAFF
CDR3 DNA: TGTGCCAGCAGCCCGAGTAATGGCGGTGCTGAAGCTTTCTTT

J gene: TRBJ2-7
V gene: TRBV7-9
clone size: .
D gene: TRBD2
CDR3 protein: CASSSGTSGSYEQYF
CDR3 DNA: TGTGCCAGCAGCTCCGGGACTAGCGGCTCCTACGAGCAGTACTTC

J gene: TRBJ2-4
V gene: TRBV9
clone size: .
D gene: .
CDR3 protein: CASSVAGVPEDAKNIQYF
CDR3 DNA: TGTGCCAGCAGCGTAGCGGGAGTGCCGGAAGATGCCAAAAACATTCAGTACTTC

J gene: TRBJ2-7
V gene: TRBV7-3
clone size: .
D gene: TRBD2
CDR3 protein: CASSSGLAGDEQYF
CDR3 DNA: TGTGCCAGCAGCTCGGGACTAGCGGGAGATGAGCAGTACTTC

J gene: TRBJ2-7
V gene: TRBV7-2
clone size: .
D gene: .
CDR3 protein: CASSFAGEAYEQYF
CDR3 DNA: TGTGCCAGCAGCTTCGCAGGGGAAGCCTACGAGCAGTACTTC

J gene: TRBJ2-2
V gene: TRBV19
clone size: .
D gene: TRBD1
CDR3 protein: CASRWIGQGAGTGELFF
CDR3 DNA: TGTGCCAGTAGGTGGATCGGCCAGGGGGCGGGCACCGGGGAGCTGTTTTTT

J gene: TRBJ1-3
V gene: TRBV7-9
clone size: .
D gene: .
CDR3 protein: CASSPEGDLESGNTIYF
CDR3 DNA: TGTGCCAGCAGCCCAGAGGGGGATTTGGAGTCGGGAAACACCATATATTTT